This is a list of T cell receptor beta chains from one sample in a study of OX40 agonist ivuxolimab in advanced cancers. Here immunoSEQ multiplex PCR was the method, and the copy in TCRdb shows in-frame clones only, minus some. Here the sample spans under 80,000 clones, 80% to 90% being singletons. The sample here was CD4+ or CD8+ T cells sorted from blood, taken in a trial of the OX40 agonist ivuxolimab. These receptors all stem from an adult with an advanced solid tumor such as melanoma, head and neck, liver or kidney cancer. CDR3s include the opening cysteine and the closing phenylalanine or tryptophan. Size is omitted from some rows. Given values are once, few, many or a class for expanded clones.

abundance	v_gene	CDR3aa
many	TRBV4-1	CASNWRGGEGNGYTF
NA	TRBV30	CAWSSGTGQTGELFF
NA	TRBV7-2	CASSSERGADTQYF
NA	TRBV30	CAWTPTTQETQYF
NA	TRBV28	CASSPRTGMNEQFF
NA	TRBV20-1	CSAPDSYEQYF
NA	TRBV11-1	CASSPRASGTAVYEQYF
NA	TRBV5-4	CASNPGQTEAFF
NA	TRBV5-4	CASSWGPDSYEQYF
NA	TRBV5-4	CASSLDGGPGYTF
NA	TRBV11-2	CASSLDRRDYTYEQYF
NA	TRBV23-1	CASSQFLSDSWQYF
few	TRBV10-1	CASSDNSVGEQYF
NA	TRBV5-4	CASSLGGGTETGELFF
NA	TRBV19	CASSPGQNNSPLHF
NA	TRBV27	CASSLRLGGRDTQYF
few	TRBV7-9	CASSLAGQGGTQYF
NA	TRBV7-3	CASSLRTGNEQYF
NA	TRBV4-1	CASSKTGTGNSPLHF
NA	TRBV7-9	CASSKTQGLGQPQHF